These 4 T cell receptor beta chains were sequenced from one sample in a study of radiotherapy plus CTLA-4 blockade in lung cancer (dated by TCRdb to the late 2010s). Preparation of the library involved the immunoSEQ multiplex PCR assay. As stored in TCRdb, this immuneACCESS dataset retains in-frame rearrangements with V and J assigned. A fraction of the clones does not appear; measured against another copy, unresolved V genes explain less than half of the discrepancy, and the remainder lacks a known reason. This sample is represented by around 110,000 clones; approximately 90% of them were singletons. Approximately 7.2% of the sample is in the top ten clones. Source: peripheral blood, taken from a patient treated with radiotherapy plus ipilimumab. The source is a human donor with non-small cell lung cancer that progressed on radiotherapy plus ipilimumab.

The rearrangement uses TRBV5-1 and TRBJ1-1; D unclear. Trimming cost V 0 bases and J 1 base, with 7 bases left between them. Germline V CDR1 and CDR2: SGHRS, YFSETQ. The CDR3 is 14 amino acids. This CDR3 reads CASSLGVRNTEAFF. CDR3 coding DNA: TGCGCCAGCAGCTTGGGGGTCAGGAACACTGAAGCTTTCTTT.

The chain joins TRBV18 to TRBJ2-7; tentative D call: TRBD2 (5 bases). V lost 4 bases to trimming and J lost 7 bases, with 11 bases between them. Germline lookup yields CDR1 KGHSH and CDR2 LQKENI. CDR3 length equals 12 residues. The DNA for the CDR3 is TGTGCCAGCTCACGAGAGGGCAATGAGCAGTACTTC. It translates to CASSREGNEQYF.

The chain is built from TRBV6-5 and TRBJ1-1, with D hard to call. CDR1 MNHEY and CDR2 SVGAGI come from the germline V gene. Deletions cut 1 base from V and 5 bases from J, with 14 bases between. The CDR3 is made up of 15 amino acids. This CDR3 is CASSYFGPLGTEAFF. The CDR3 DNA reads as TGTGCCAGCAGTTACTTTGGCCCTTTGGGGACTGAAGCTTTCTTT.

J is TRBJ2-7 and V is TRBV6-6; D is unresolved. V was pared by 2 bases and J by 3 bases, with 14 bases between. The CDR3 loop spans 15 amino acids. Germline-derived CDR1 and CDR2 are MNHNY and SVGAGI (reference sequence). CDR3 nucleotide sequence: TGTGCCAGCAGTTACGGCTCAGGCCCTAGCTACGAGCAGTACTTC. It is translated as CASSYGSGPSYEQYF.